This is a list of T cell receptor beta chains from one sample in a study of T cells expressing NK-cell markers. TCRdb processed the 5' RACE reads again and assigns one entry to each CDR3 protein, with no DNA. The sample spans approximately 170,000 distinct CDR3 sequences; the ten largest clones claim 20%. Sample: blood T cells: a sorted CD56 or NKG2C T cell subset, CD4+ or CD8+ T cells, or bulk PBMC T cells (not recorded which). The receptors here all came from a man aged 18-69 years in good health. Each CDR3 is given with its conserved first and last residue.

TRBJ1-3,TRBV6-1,CASSKQGASGNTIYF
TRBJ1-3,TRBV9,CASSVRSENSGNTIYF
TRBJ2-5,TRBV3-1,CASSQGVFDQGKETQYF
TRBJ2-5,TRBV6-5,CASSYPLQENEETQYF
TRBJ2-1,TRBV4-1,CASSQDPGGRTDNEQFF
TRBJ2-1,TRBV13,CASSLFPYNEQFF
TRBJ1-2,TRBV27,CARSPPNYGYTF
TRBJ2-1,TRBV13,CASSYVQGPRYNEQFF
TRBJ2-2,TRBV6-1,CASKWGDTGELFF
TRBJ2-7,TRBV12-3/TRBV12-4,CASSWGLTYEQYF
TRBJ2-3,TRBV10-3,CAISTDPGDTQYF
TRBJ2-7,TRBV7-9,CASSPPGQGKYEQYF
TRBJ1-3,TRBV5-6,CASSPWEAGNTIYF
TRBJ1-2,TRBV9,CASSVGKDGYTF
TRBJ2-2,TRBV6-2/TRBV6-3,CASSQTGTYLRKELFF
TRBJ1-2,TRBV18,CASSPPDYSGTNYGYTF
TRBJ1-2,TRBV19,CASSPGLGYGYTF
TRBJ2-5,TRBV27,CASSLGGGVFETQYF
TRBJ2-5,TRBV5-1,CASSLVGVETQYF
TRBJ1-4,TRBV29-1,CSVEGEGVNEKLFF
TRBJ1-6,TRBV5-4,CASSLDRTTLHF
TRBJ1-1,TRBV20-1,CSASAFRGVNTEAFF
TRBJ2-5,TRBV24-1,CATSDPLAGKGETQYF
TRBJ2-1,TRBV23-1,CASSRQVPYNEQFF
TRBJ1-2,TRBV28,CASSENLTGGEGYTF